The 18 T cell receptor beta chains below all came from one sample that was sequenced in a study of blood T cell repertoires in COVID-19. The repertoire was sequenced with immunoSEQ multiplex PCR; TCRdb's copy has only in-frame clones and lacks some. The sample has a few hundred thousand clones, approximately 86% seen once. The sample comprised peripheral blood. Source of these receptors: a woman in her sixties or seventies with active or convalescent COVID-19.

This clone was picked up a small number of times. Other DNA sequences in the sample encode the same CDR3. V is TRBV19 and J is TRBJ2-3; no clear D gene. Germline assignment: CDR1 LNHDA and CDR2 SQIVND (reference sequence). Trimming stripped 8 bases from V and 3 bases from J, with 6 bases between. The CDR3 has 11 residues. The CDR3 region has the DNA TGTGCCAGTTCTCTAACAGATACGCAGTATTTT. It yields the protein CASSLTDTQYF.

In nucleotides, the CDR3 is TGTGCCAGCAGCTTAGGGGGTTTGGGTAGCGATGAAGCTTTCTTT. Translation: CASSLGGLGSDEAFF. V gene TRBV7-6 combines with J gene TRBJ1-1; D gene unclear. Germline CDR1 SGHVS, CDR2 FNYEAQ. V was clipped by 1 base and J by 7 bases, with 16 bases between them. There are 15 residues in the CDR3.

The rearrangement links TRBV18 to TRBJ1-2; 7 bases align to TRBD1. The J segment lost 5 bases and the V segment lost 2 bases, leaving 11 bases of the junction unmatched. Germline CDR1 reads KGHSH; CDR2 reads LQKENI. The CDR3 runs to 16 residues. The DNA for the CDR3 is TGTGCCAGCTCACCAGGTAACGACAGGGCGGATTATGGCTACACCTTC. Translated: CASSPGNDRADYGYTF.

With respect to this clone: This specimen includes other DNA sequences encoding the same CDR3. The gene calls are TRBV5-4 and TRBJ1-3; D is unclear. V lost 0 bases and J lost 4, with 5 bases in between. The CDR3 runs to 13 residues. Germline CDR1 reads SGHNT; CDR2 reads YYREEE (reference sequence). CDR3 DNA sequence: TGTGCCAGCAGCTTGGACAGAGGAAACACCATATATTTT. Encoded protein: CASSLDRGNTIYF.

The chain recombines TRBV5-6 with TRBJ1-3, with 7 bases that match TRBD1. This CDR3 has 17 residues. Germline lookup yields CDR1 SGHDT and CDR2 YYEEEE. V lost 4 bases to trimming and J lost 0 bases; unmatched junction nucleotides: 10. The CDR3 is CASSPRTGRLSGNTIYF. The CDR3 DNA is TGTGCCAGCAGCCCACGGACAGGTCGTCTCTCTGGAAACACCATATATTTT.

This chain connects TRBV7-2 to TRBJ1-1; D not resolved. CDR3 length: 14 amino acids. Germline loops: CDR1 SGHTA, CDR2 FQGNSA. V lost 0 bases and J lost 1, with 6 bases in between. DNA for the CDR3: TGTGCCAGCAGCTTAGCACAGCAGAACACTGAAGCTTTCTTT. The encoded protein is CASSLAQQNTEAFF.

The rearrangement joins TRBV18 to TRBJ2-1, with D uncertain. Germline CDR1 KGHSH, CDR2 LQKENI. The CDR3 is 14 residues long. V lost 3 bases, J lost 9 bases, and 15 bases lay in between. The CDR3 here is CASSPSSPPTEQFF. The CDR3 nucleotides read TGTGCCAGCTCACCCAGTTCTCCACCAACTGAGCAGTTCTTC. The full variable domain, completed using reference TRBV18 and TRBJ2-1, is NAGVMQNPRHLVRRRGQEARLRCSPMKGHSHVYWYRQLPEEGLKFMVYLQKENIIDESGMPKERFSAEFPKEGPSILRIQQVVRGDSAAYFCASSPSSPPTEQFFGPGTRLTVL.

This clone was seen more than once but under ten times. Within the sample, other DNA sequences also encode this same CDR3. The chain combines TRBV4-3 with TRBJ2-1, with D hard to call. The CDR3 has 12 amino acids. Germline V gene data show CDR1 as LGHNA and CDR2 as YSLEER. V was clipped by 2 bases and J by 8 bases, with 7 bases between them. The CDR3 sequence is CASSQSFDEQFF. The CDR3 DNA reads as TGCGCCAGCAGCCAATCGTTCGATGAGCAGTTCTTC.

The chain uses TRBV18 and TRBJ2-3, with D perhaps matching TRBD1 (5 bases). The CDR3 has 15 residues. The V gene lost 3 bases and the J gene lost 7 bases, with 17 bases spanning the gap. Germline V gene lookup returns CDR1 KGHSH and CDR2 LQKENI. CDR3 sequence: CASSPGTGQDHTQYF. The DNA of the CDR3 is TGTGCCAGCTCACCTGGAACAGGACAAGATCATACGCAGTATTTT. Supplemented by reference TRBV18 and TRBJ2-3, the full variable domain reads NAGVMQNPRHLVRRRGQEARLRCSPMKGHSHVYWYRQLPEEGLKFMVYLQKENIIDESGMPKERFSAEFPKEGPSILRIQQVVRGDSAAYFCASSPGTGQDHTQYFGPGTRLTVL.

This chain connects TRBV20-1 to TRBJ1-1; no clear D gene. V lost 5 bases to trimming and J lost 0 bases, with 4 bases between them. The germline gives CDR1 DFQATT, CDR2 SNEGSKA (reference sequence). The CDR3 length is 11 residues. The CDR3 here is CSAEMNTEAFF. The CDR3 DNA is TGCAGTGCTGAGATGAACACTGAAGCTTTCTTT.

The chain uses TRBV7-3 and TRBJ1-6; 8 nucleotides agree with TRBD1. Germline CDR1 is SGHTA and CDR2 is FQGTGA. The CDR3 loop spans 15 amino acids. Germline trimming cut 4 bases from V and 10 bases from J; bases unmatched to any gene: 9. The CDR3 region has the DNA TGTGCCAGCAGCTGGCAGGGGGCGTCTTTCTCACCCCTCCACTTT. Encoded protein: CASSWQGASFSPLHF.

The V gene is TRBV10-1, the J gene TRBJ2-2, with TRBD1 matching over 11 bases. Germline loops: CDR1 WNHNN, CDR2 SYGVQD (reference sequence). The ends lost 6 bases at V and 5 bases at J; junction bases unmatched: 2. CDR3 size: 14 residues. The DNA of the CDR3 is TGCGCCAGCAGCGGACAGGGGGCAACCGGGGAGCTGTTTTTT. This codes for CASSGQGATGELFF.

The chain joins TRBV4-3 to TRBJ2-5; D is undetermined. Germline CDR1 LGHNA, CDR2 YSLEER. With 0 bases removed from V and 3 bases from J, the gap between germline ends came to 8 bases. The CDR3 is made up of 14 amino acids. The CDR3 region is CASSQDQFEETQYF. CDR3 coding DNA: TGCGCCAGCAGCCAAGACCAGTTCGAAGAGACCCAGTACTTC.

This chain joins TRBV5-1 and TRBJ2-3; the match to TRBD1 covers 8 bases. The CDR3 contains 15 residues. The V gene end was trimmed by 0 bases and the J gene end by 3 bases; junction bases not matched to a gene: 3. Germline V gives CDR1 SGHRS, CDR2 YFSETQ. The chain's CDR3 is CASSLADRETDTQYF. The CDR3 DNA reads TGCGCCAGCAGCTTGGCGGACAGGGAGACAGATACGCAGTATTTT.

Only one count was recorded for this clone. The J gene is TRBJ1-5, the V gene TRBV6-5, with D tentatively TRBD1 (6 bases). CDR1 MNHEY and CDR2 SVGAGI come from the germline V gene. The V gene lost 8 bases and the J gene lost 2 bases, with 16 bases spanning the gap. This CDR3 spans 15 amino acids. This CDR3 reads CASSMDRGGNQPQHF. The DNA of the CDR3 is TGTGCCAGCTCTATGGACAGAGGAGGCAATCAGCCCCAGCATTTT.

The chain's CDR3 is CASSLAFGGAGETQYF. The CDR3 DNA is TGTGCCAGCAGCTTAGCGTTCGGTGGCGCAGGAGAGACCCAGTACTTC. The chain carries TRBV7-8 and TRBJ2-5; D gene unclear. The germline V gene has CDR1 SGHVS and CDR2 FQNEAQ. V was trimmed by 0 bases and J by 4 bases, leaving 15 bases between them. CDR3 length: 16 amino acids.

This clone was detected once. This sequence joins TRBV3-1 (or the pseudogene TRBV3-2) and TRBJ1-1; D ambiguous. Trimming pared 0 bases from V and 7 bases from J, leaving 3 bases between. This CDR3 is 11 amino acids long. Germline V CDR1 and CDR2: LGHDT, YNNKEL (reference sequence). The CDR3 DNA is TGTGCCAGCAGCCAAGACATTGAAGCTTTCTTT. Protein: CASSQDIEAFF.

The sample holds a few counts of this clone. The rearrangement joins TRBV19 to TRBJ1-2, with 9 bases fitting TRBD1. The germline V gene encodes CDR1 LNHDA and CDR2 SQIVND (reference sequence). This CDR3 contains 12 residues. Trimming removed 8 bases from V and 4 bases from J; junction bases left unmatched: 2. CDR3 region: CASGTGLYGYTF. The CDR3 DNA follows: TGTGCCAGTGGGACAGGGCTCTATGGCTACACCTTC.